This paragraph covers one T cell receptor beta chain sequence. Its antigen is as yet unknown. This table comes from immunoSEQ multiplex PCR, and its TCRdb copy is limited to in-frame clones, with some not included. The data contain 76,000 or so clones, around nine tenths of them singletons. The ends lost 5 bases at V and 5 bases at J; junction bases unmatched: 8. CDR3 length: 14 amino acids. CDR1 is MNHEY, CDR2 SVGAGI, per germline. This sample was taken from a study of OX40 agonist ivuxolimab in advanced cancers. Study-level findings and limits: There was clonal expansion of CD4+ and CD8+ blood T cells by week 6 at 0.1 to 3.0 mg/kg.

Autoimmune disease history or systemic immunosuppression excluded patients. Specimen: CD4+ or CD8+ T cells sorted from blood, collected in a trial of the OX40 agonist ivuxolimab. This receptor was obtained from an adult with an advanced solid tumor such as melanoma, head and neck, liver or kidney cancer. V usage is TRBV6-5 and J usage is TRBJ2-5; 7 bases fit TRBD2. The chain's CDR3 is CASSRGRVAETQYF. The CDR3 DNA reads TGTGCCAGCAGTCGGGGGAGGGTCGCTGAGACCCAGTACTTC.